A single sample is the source of the 27 T cell receptor beta chains below, sequenced in a study of shared clonotypes between healthy human individuals. Sequencing used immunoSEQ multiplex PCR; TCRdb keeps in-frame clones, though not all of them. There are about 960,000 clones in the sample; around three quarters occur only once, and about 1.5% lies in the top ten. The sample taken for sequencing was memory CD4+ T cells sorted from blood. Subset indicated: CD45RA-negative fraction. The source is a man younger than 30 in good health.

The J gene is TRBJ1-2, the V gene TRBV10-3, with D hard to call. V was cut by 6 bases and J by 3 bases, with 5 bases left in between. Germline assignment: CDR1 ENHRY and CDR2 SYGVKD. This CDR3 has 11 amino acids. The CDR3 DNA reads as TGTGCCATCAGCGACCACTATGGCTACACCTTC. This encodes CAISDHYGYTF.

The gene calls are TRBV6-1 and TRBJ2-2; D may be TRBD1 (5 bases). CDR3 length equals 13 residues. CDR1 and CDR2 (germline): MNHNS, SASEGT. Trimming cost V 5 bases and J 9 bases, with 13 bases left between them. CDR3 sequence: CASSLPGSRELFF. The DNA for the CDR3 is TGTGCCAGCAGTCTGCCAGGGTCCAGGGAGCTGTTTTTT.

J is TRBJ2-7 and V is TRBV6-1, with D unresolved. CDR3 size: 13 residues. V lost 3 bases and J 6 bases, leaving 12 bases between the germline ends. Germline values: CDR1 MNHNS, CDR2 SASEGT. This chain's CDR3 is CASSDQVLGEQYF. CDR3 DNA: TGTGCCAGCAGTGATCAGGTTTTGGGCGAGCAGTACTTC.

The chain combines TRBV6-5 with TRBJ1-5; D is undetermined. Between the trimmed V and J ends, which lost 6 bases and 2 bases, there was a span of 11 bases. Looked up from germline, CDR1 is MNHEY and CDR2 is SVGAGI. The CDR3 has 14 residues. CDR3 coding DNA: TGTGCCAGCAGCACGCTTGGGGGCAATCAGCCCCAGCATTTT. Translation gives CASSTLGGNQPQHF.

About this clone itself: Other nucleotide sequences in the sample specify the same CDR3. The CDR3: CASSPPLAYEQYF. Here the CDR3 DNA reads TGTGCCAGCAGTCCACCCCTAGCCTACGAGCAGTACTTC. The J gene is TRBJ2-7, the V gene TRBV6-6; D gene ambiguous. V lost 5 bases and J 2 bases, leaving 10 bases between the germline ends. Germline V gene lookup returns CDR1 MNHNY and CDR2 SVGAGI (reference sequence). The CDR3 length is 13 residues.

V usage is TRBV2 and J usage is TRBJ1-6; D might be TRBD1 (5 bases). CDR1 is SNHLY and CDR2 is FYNNEI in the germline V gene. The CDR3 extends over 15 amino acids. Trimming took 2 bases from V and 9 from J, leaving 14 bases between them. The CDR3 region is CASSERVQGGSPLHF. The CDR3 DNA is TGTGCCAGCAGTGAAAGGGTGCAGGGTGGTTCACCCCTCCACTTT. The complete variable domain, with remaining parts taken from reference TRBV2 and TRBJ1-6, reads EPEVTQTPSHQVTQMGQEVILRCVPISNHLYFYWYRQILGQKVEFLVSFYNNEISEKSEIFDDQFSVERPDGSNFTLKIRSTKLEDSAMYFCASSERVQGGSPLHFGNGTRLTVT.

CDR3 sequence reads: CASRVQGARENTEAFF. CDR3 bases: TGTGCCAGCAGGGTACAGGGGGCGCGGGAGAACACTGAAGCTTTCTTT. The chain couples TRBV6-4 to TRBJ1-1; 9 bases match TRBD1. The germline V gene encodes CDR1 MRHNA and CDR2 SNTAGT. The V and J ends lost 6 bases and 1 base, in that order; junction bases with no gene match: 9. There are 16 residues in the CDR3.

Regarding this clone: A read error may produce the germline difference seen at one junction end. The rearrangement links TRBV7-7 to TRBJ2-5; D perhaps matches TRBD1 (5 bases). The CDR3 length is 16 residues. The germline gives CDR1 SSHAT, CDR2 FNYEAQ (reference sequence). In DNA, the CDR3 is TGTGCTAGCAGCCTCACCCAGGGTCAGTCCCAAGAGACCCAGTACTTC. Protein: CASSLTQGQSQETQYF.

A single count supports this clone. The V gene is TRBV15, the J gene TRBJ2-1; TRBD2 aligns across 8 bases. CDR1 is LNHNV and CDR2 is YYDKDF in the germline V gene (reference sequence). This CDR3 is built from 15 residues. Trimming at V came to 3 bases and at J to 7 bases, leaving 8 bases not matched to a gene. The CDR3, as DNA: TGTGCCACCAGCAGGGGTAGCGGGACGGCAAATGAGCAGTTCTTC. Its protein is CATSRGSGTANEQFF.

The chain uses TRBV5-1 and TRBJ2-7; no clear D. The germline V and J ends were trimmed by 6 bases and 5 bases, with 18 bases remaining between them. The CDR3 is 14 amino acids. CDR1 is SGHRS and CDR2 is YFSETQ in the germline V gene. The CDR3 region is CASTSGQYLDEQYF. CDR3 nucleotides: TGCGCCAGCACCTCGGGCCAGTACTTGGACGAGCAGTACTTC.

This chain joins TRBV19 and TRBJ2-1; perhaps TRBD2 as D (7 bases). In germline, CDR1 is LNHDA, CDR2 SQIVND (reference sequence). The V and J ends lost 4 bases and 6 bases respectively, with 16 bases between them. There are 15 residues in the CDR3. The CDR3 DNA follows: TGTGCCAGTAGTAAGGTTACAGGGACTATCAATGAGCAGTTCTTC. As protein: CASSKVTGTINEQFF.

A few counts support this clone. In the same sample, other DNA sequences code for this CDR3. This chain connects TRBV29-1 to TRBJ1-1; 7 bases line up with TRBD1. Germline V CDR1 and CDR2: SQVTM, ANQGSEA. With V trimmed by 6 bases and J by 4 bases, 2 bases remained unmatched. CDR3 length equals 11 residues. This CDR3 reads CSVYRGTEAFF. In DNA form, the CDR3 reads TGCAGCGTGTACAGGGGCACTGAAGCTTTCTTT. Full variable domain (outside the CDR3, taken from reference TRBV29-1 and TRBJ1-1): SAVISQKPSRDICQRGTSLTIQCQVDSQVTMMFWYRQQPGQSLTLIATANQGSEATYESGFVIDKFPISRPNLTFSTLTVSNMSPEDSSIYLCSVYRGTEAFFGQGTRLTVV.

The rearrangement links TRBV5-8 to TRBJ1-2; D not resolved. V lost 1 base to trimming and J lost 2 bases, with 15 bases between them. The germline CDR1 and CDR2 sequences are SGHTS and YDEGEE. The CDR3 contains 16 residues. CDR3 amino acids: CASSLLASTPNYGYTF. The CDR3 nucleotides read TGTGCCAGCAGCTTGTTGGCCTCCACGCCAAACTATGGCTACACCTTC.

The chain has TRBV15 and TRBJ1-1, with 12 bases matching TRBD1. The ends lost 2 bases at V and 0 bases at J; junction bases unmatched: 10. The CDR3 has 19 amino acids. The germline CDR1 and CDR2 sequences are LNHNV and YYDKDF (reference sequence). CDR3 amino acids: CATSRTLGGTGGLNTEAFF. CDR3 bases: TGTGCCACCAGCAGAACGCTCGGGGGGACAGGGGGCCTGAACACTGAAGCTTTCTTT.

This chain uses TRBV28 with TRBJ2-3; 8 bases fit TRBD2. The CDR3 spans 16 residues. Germline V gives CDR1 MDHEN, CDR2 SYDVKM. With V trimmed by 6 bases and J by 3 bases, 11 bases remained unmatched. The CDR3 is CASSPPGGARTDTQYF. CDR3 in DNA: TGTGCCAGCAGCCCCCCGGGAGGGGCCCGGACAGATACGCAGTATTTT.

A few counts support this clone. The chain combines TRBV11-2 with TRBJ1-2; possible D gene TRBD1, 5 bases. Per the germline V gene, CDR1 is SGHAT and CDR2 is FQNNGV. The CDR3 length is 13 residues. The V end lost 8 bases, the J end lost 3 bases, and 13 bases lay between the germline ends. DNA of the CDR3: TGTGCCAGCGAAAAAGGGGCCGACTATGGCTACACCTTC. This encodes CASEKGADYGYTF. Together with reference TRBV11-2 and TRBJ1-2, the CDR3 gives the full variable domain: EAGVAQSPRYKIIEKRQSVAFWCNPISGHATLYWYQQILGQGPKLLIQFQNNGVVDDSQLPKDRFSAERLKGVDSTLKIQPAKLEDSAVYLCASEKGADYGYTFGSGTRLTVV.

The count of this clone is one. The V gene is TRBV28, the J gene TRBJ2-5; D call uncertain. This CDR3 spans 17 amino acids. Per germline, CDR1 MDHEN and CDR2 SYDVKM. Trimming pared 1 base from V and 2 bases from J, leaving 17 bases between. CDR3 nucleotide sequence: TGTGCCAGCAGTTTATCCCCCATTAGGGCAGGACAAGAGACCCAGTACTTC. This sequence encodes CASSLSPIRAGQETQYF.

V is TRBV5-4 and J is TRBJ2-1; possibly TRBD2 for D (5 bases). There are 15 residues in the CDR3. V shed 4 bases and J shed 1 base, with 12 bases lying between them. Germline values: CDR1 SGHNT, CDR2 YYREEE (reference sequence). CDR3 region: CASSSGRESYNEQFF. In DNA form, the CDR3 reads TGTGCCAGCAGCAGCGGAAGGGAATCCTACAATGAGCAGTTCTTC.

J is TRBJ2-1 and V is TRBV5-6; the D is unclear. CDR1 and CDR2 from the germline V gene are SGHDT and YYEEEE. CDR3 length: 13 residues. V lost 2 bases to trimming and J lost 6 bases, with 9 bases between them. CDR3 sequence: CASSFGPRNEQFF. As DNA, the CDR3 is TGTGCCAGCAGCTTCGGGCCCCGCAATGAGCAGTTCTTC.

Of note for this clone: This sequence may be a read error, since a much larger clone differs from it by one base. The gene calls are TRBV27 and TRBJ1-1; D might be TRBD1 (5 bases). V was trimmed by 4 bases and J by 0 bases, leaving 9 bases between them. The CDR3 length is 14 residues. Germline V lookup: CDR1 MNHEY, CDR2 SMNVEV (reference sequence). For the CDR3, the DNA is TGTGCCAGCAGTTCGACAGCCCTGAACACTGAAGCTTTCTTT. Translating it yields CASSSTALNTEAFF.

The chain links TRBV2 to TRBJ2-7, with D possibly matching TRBD2 (6 bases). V lost 1 base and J lost 3, with 13 bases in between. The CDR3 has 15 residues. Germline lookup yields CDR1 SNHLY and CDR2 FYNNEI. The CDR3 sequence: CASSEGSGDVYEQYF. The CDR3 DNA reads TGTGCCAGCAGTGAAGGTTCGGGAGACGTCTACGAGCAGTACTTC. Complete variable domain (other parts from reference TRBV2 and TRBJ2-7): EPEVTQTPSHQVTQMGQEVILRCVPISNHLYFYWYRQILGQKVEFLVSFYNNEISEKSEIFDDQFSVERPDGSNFTLKIRSTKLEDSAMYFCASSEGSGDVYEQYFGPGTRLTVT.

The chain couples TRBV23-1 to TRBJ1-5; D is ambiguous. TRBV23-1 is labeled an ORF, and its function is uncertain. Deletions cut 0 bases from V and 7 bases from J, with 16 bases between. The CDR3 totals 16 residues. CDR3 nucleotides: TGCGCCAGCAGTCAATCGAACTCTGGTTTCGCCCAGCCCCAGCATTTT. This gives the protein CASSQSNSGFAQPQHF.

The V gene is TRBV18, the J gene TRBJ1-1; TRBD1 matches 7 bases. Trimming at V came to 2 bases and at J to 2 bases, leaving 8 bases not matched to a gene. This CDR3 is built from 16 residues. The V gene's germline CDR1 is KGHSH and CDR2 LQKENI. CDR3 in amino acids: CASSPNEQGLNTEAFF. The CDR3 DNA reads as TGTGCCAGCTCACCAAACGAACAGGGGTTAAACACTGAAGCTTTCTTT. Full variable domain (outside the CDR3, taken from reference TRBV18 and TRBJ1-1): NAGVMQNPRHLVRRRGQEARLRCSPMKGHSHVYWYRQLPEEGLKFMVYLQKENIIDESGMPKERFSAEFPKEGPSILRIQQVVRGDSAAYFCASSPNEQGLNTEAFFGQGTRLTVV.

This rearrangement joins TRBV30 to TRBJ2-7; D unresolved. V lost 4 bases and J lost 2, with 9 bases in between. CDR3 length: 12 residues. Germline CDR1 is GTSNPN and CDR2 is SVGIG (reference sequence). The CDR3 region is CAWKVNAYEQYF. Here the CDR3 DNA reads TGTGCCTGGAAGGTCAACGCCTACGAGCAGTACTTC.

This clone was detected only a few times. The chain carries TRBV29-1 and TRBJ2-4; 7 bases line up with TRBD2. Germline values: CDR1 SQVTM, CDR2 ANQGSEA. The V gene end was trimmed by 4 bases and the J gene end by 6 bases; junction bases not matched to a gene: 6. CDR3 length equals 13 residues. The CDR3 sequence is CSVGEGPGNIQYF. The CDR3, as DNA: TGCAGCGTTGGGGAGGGCCCGGGAAACATTCAGTACTTC.

This clone is a singleton in its sample. This rearrangement joins TRBV21-1 to TRBJ2-7; TRBD2 is taken as the D call from the table, unchecked against the DNA. TRBV21-1 is classified as a pseudogene. The CDR3 length is 17 residues. As DNA, the CDR3 is TGTGCCAGCATCCAAAAACTAGCGGGAGTGTCCTCCTACGAGCAGTACTTC. Translating it yields CASIQKLAGVSSYEQYF.

The chain combines TRBV5-4 with TRBJ2-3; 7 nucleotides agree with TRBD2. Unmatched junction bases numbered 11, after V lost 7 bases and J lost 0 bases. Germline-derived CDR1 and CDR2 are SGHNT and YYREEE (reference sequence). The CDR3 consists of 16 residues. The CDR3 region has the DNA TGTGCCAGCCAGGGTGGCGGGGGTGCTAGCACAGATACGCAGTATTTT. Translating it yields CASQGGGGASTDTQYF.